A selection of T cell receptor beta chains follows, all from one sample in a study of blood T cell repertoires in COVID-19. Here immunoSEQ multiplex PCR was the method, and the copy in TCRdb shows in-frame clones only, minus some. The sample yields about 310,000 clones, roughly 89% seen once. Sequencing was carried out using PBMCs or T cells enriched from blood (not recorded which). Receptor source: a woman younger than 35 with acute COVID-19. CDR3s include the opening cysteine and the closing phenylalanine or tryptophan. A D gene is named only where the DNA matches it firmly. Rows give clone size only sometimes, using once, few, many, or a class for an expanded clone.

V: TRBV11-2; size: -; J: TRBJ2-7; D: -; CDR3: CASSPQSAGEQYF; DNA: TGTGCCAGCAGCCCACAGTCCGCGGGGGAGCAGTACTTC
V: TRBV27; size: -; J: TRBJ1-1; D: TRBD1; CDR3: CASNGQGGNEAFF; DNA: TGTGCCAGCAATGGACAGGGGGGGAATGAAGCTTTCTTT
V: TRBV11-3; size: -; J: TRBJ2-1; D: TRBD2; CDR3: CASSTSGGLAGYNEQFF; DNA: TGTGCCAGCAGCACTTCAGGGGGACTAGCGGGATACAATGAGCAGTTCTTC
V: TRBV10-3; size: -; J: TRBJ1-6; D: -; CDR3: CAIKGGALDSPLHF; DNA: TGTGCCATCAAAGGGGGGGCTCTCGATTCACCCCTCCACTTT
V: TRBV4-1; size: -; J: TRBJ1-4; D: TRBD1; CDR3: CASSRGQGPLATNEKLFF; DNA: TGCGCCAGCAGCCGGGGACAGGGACCCCTTGCAACTAATGAAAAACTGTTTTTT
V: TRBV7-9; size: -; J: TRBJ2-1; D: TRBD2; CDR3: CASSTGLAGVREQFF; DNA: TGTGCCAGCAGTACGGGACTAGCGGGAGTCCGGGAGCAGTTCTTC
V: TRBV19; size: -; J: TRBJ1-4; D: TRBD1; CDR3: CASSIMGQGATKLFF; DNA: TGTGCCAGTAGTATAATGGGACAGGGGGCGACAAAACTGTTTTTT
V: TRBV9; size: -; J: TRBJ2-2; D: -; CDR3: CASSPGGPGTTNTGELFF; DNA: TGTGCCAGCAGCCCCGGCGGGCCCGGGACAACTAACACCGGGGAGCTGTTTTTT
V: TRBV5-8; size: -; J: TRBJ1-5; D: -; CDR3: CASSLGEGNQPQHF; DNA: TGTGCCAGCAGCTTGGGGGAGGGCAATCAGCCCCAGCATTTT
V: TRBV28; size: -; J: TRBJ2-5; D: -; CDR3: CASSPSGIIQETQYF; DNA: TGTGCCAGCAGCCCCTCGGGGATAATCCAAGAGACCCAGTACTTC
V: TRBV5-1; size: -; J: TRBJ1-4; D: TRBD1; CDR3: CASSLMGQGLEKLFF; DNA: TGCGCCAGCAGCTTGATGGGACAGGGACTTGAAAAACTGTTTTTT
V: TRBV9; size: -; J: TRBJ1-2; D: -; CDR3: CASSLTGDGYTF; DNA: TGTGCCAGCAGCTTGACGGGGGATGGCTACACCTTC
V: TRBV6-5; size: -; J: TRBJ1-1; D: -; CDR3: CASSYSPGAGDTEAFF; DNA: TGTGCCAGCAGTTACTCGCCTGGGGCCGGAGACACTGAAGCTTTCTTT
V: TRBV9; size: few; J: TRBJ1-2; D: -; CDR3: CASSPDDTLPGYGYTF; DNA: TGTGCCAGCAGCCCCGACGACACCCTCCCAGGGTATGGCTACACCTTC
V: TRBV20-1; size: few; J: TRBJ1-1; D: -; CDR3: CSARRTEAFF; DNA: TGCAGTGCTAGACGGACTGAAGCTTTCTTT
V: TRBV7-9; size: -; J: TRBJ2-5; D: TRBD2; CDR3: CASSSGLAGVAGQETQYF; DNA: TGTGCCAGCAGCTCGGGACTAGCGGGAGTGGCTGGACAAGAGACCCAGTACTTC
V: TRBV2; size: -; J: TRBJ2-2; D: -; CDR3: CASNQGVTGELFF; DNA: TGTGCCAGCAATCAGGGCGTCACCGGGGAGCTGTTTTTT
V: TRBV2; size: -; J: TRBJ2-1; D: TRBD1; CDR3: CASSGTGDNEQFF; DNA: TGTGCCAGCAGCGGGACAGGGGACAATGAGCAGTTCTTC
V: TRBV2; size: -; J: TRBJ1-5; D: -; CDR3: CATRAGVYSNQPQHF; DNA: TGTGCCACACGTGCAGGGGTCTATAGCAATCAGCCCCAGCATTTT
V: TRBV5-1; size: -; J: TRBJ2-1; D: TRBD1; CDR3: CASSRDRGEDEQFF; DNA: TGCGCCAGCAGCCGGGACAGGGGAGAGGATGAGCAGTTCTTC
V: TRBV11-3; size: -; J: TRBJ2-7; D: TRBD1; CDR3: CASSVGTGRRQYF; DNA: TGTGCCAGCAGCGTCGGGACAGGGAGACGGCAGTACTTC
V: TRBV25-1; size: once; J: TRBJ2-3; D: TRBD2; CDR3: CASSSSGVVVTDTQYF; DNA: TGTGCCAGCAGCTCTAGCGGGGTAGTCGTAACAGATACGCAGTATTTT